The 25 T cell receptor beta chains in this list originate from one sample, sequenced in a study of cytomegalovirus exposure and HLA in healthy donors. 13 Jbeta primers and 60 Vbeta primers were used for the PCR. Only in-frame clones appear in the TCRdb table, and some are missing; sequencing was by immunoSEQ multiplex PCR. The sample yields approximately 160,000 clones, 60% to 85% seen once. Sequencing used PBMCs. Every receptor here comes from a woman aged 45 to 65 in good health and CMV-seropositive.

V usage is TRBV28 and J usage is TRBJ2-3, with 16 bases aligning to TRBD2. The CDR3 runs 21 residues. Germline V gene sequence: CDR1 MDHEN, CDR2 SYDVKM. J lost 4 bases, V lost 4 bases, and 17 bases had no gene match. The DNA for the CDR3 is TGTGCCAGCAGTTCTCCCTCACTCCCGGGACTAGCGGGAGGGCCGGCAGATACGCAGTATTTT. It yields the protein CASSSPSLPGLAGGPADTQYF.

The rearrangement joins TRBV27 to TRBJ1-2, with a possible D match to TRBD1 (6 bases). V lost 5 bases and J 4 bases, leaving 20 bases between the germline ends. The CDR3 extends over 16 amino acids. Germline lookup yields CDR1 MNHEY and CDR2 SMNVEV (reference sequence). CDR3 DNA: TGTGCCAGCAGTGGGGGCGGAGCCTCTGGGCCCTATGGCTACACCTTC. It encodes CASSGGGASGPYGYTF.

The genes are TRBV6-1 and TRBJ2-1, with 11 bases identical to TRBD2. Trimming removed 10 bases from V and 7 bases from J; junction bases left unmatched: 12. There are 15 residues in the CDR3. Germline V gene data show CDR1 as MNHNS and CDR2 as SASEGT. The CDR3 loop reads CAIRAGTSGYNEQFF. The CDR3 coding sequence is TGTGCCATCCGAGCCGGGACTAGCGGTTATAATGAGCAGTTCTTC.

This sequence joins TRBV6-6 and TRBJ1-1; D unresolved. CDR1 and CDR2 (germline): MNHNY, SVGAGI (reference sequence). V was pared by 2 bases and J by 11 bases, with 21 bases between. The CDR3 sequence is 15 residues long. The CDR3 DNA reads TGTGCCAGCAGTTACATAGATTGGATCGGGGATGGGGCTTTCTTT. Translating it yields CASSYIDWIGDGAFF.

This clone appeared once. V gene TRBV5-1 combines with J gene TRBJ1-3; possibly TRBD1 for D (6 bases). Germline V gene data show CDR1 as SGHRS and CDR2 as YFSETQ. Trimming cost V 4 bases and J 0 bases, with 8 bases left between them. The CDR3 has 14 residues. In nucleotides, the CDR3 is TGCGCCAGCAGCACGGACAGCTCTGGAAACACCATATATTTT. This translates into CASSTDSSGNTIYF.

The chain couples TRBV2 to TRBJ2-6; no clear D. Germline CDR1 reads SNHLY; CDR2 reads FYNNEI. The V end lost 2 bases, the J end lost 7 bases, and 6 bases lay between the germline ends. CDR3 length equals 13 residues. The CDR3 DNA is TGTGCCAGCAGTGAATCTAGAGCCAACGTCCTGACTTTC. Encoded protein: CASSESRANVLTF.

This clone was detected once. The V and J genes are TRBV21-1 and TRBJ1-2; TRBD1, the D gene given by the table, was not confirmed from the DNA. TRBV21-1 is assigned pseudogene status. The CDR3 consists of 12 residues. The CDR3 here is CAILGQEIGYTF. CDR3 sequence (DNA): TGTGCCATTTTGGGGCAGGAAATAGGCTACACCTTC.

The rearrangement joins TRBV5-4 to TRBJ1-2; 9 nucleotides agree with TRBD1. The V gene end was trimmed by 3 bases and the J gene end by 11 bases; junction bases not matched to a gene: 8. Germline values: CDR1 SGHNT, CDR2 YYREEE (reference sequence). This CDR3 comprises 13 residues. The CDR3 DNA follows: TGTGCCAGCAGCTGGGACAGGGAAGAGGCGTACACCTTC. Translated: CASSWDREEAYTF.

This clone was found once. The chain recombines TRBV2 with TRBJ2-2; D is undetermined. The CDR3 spans 13 residues. Germline V gene lookup returns CDR1 SNHLY and CDR2 FYNNEI. V lost 5 bases and J 6 bases, leaving 10 bases between the germline ends. CDR3 in amino acids: CASSQTSPGELFF. CDR3 coding DNA: TGTGCCAGCAGTCAGACTTCCCCCGGGGAGCTGTTTTTT.

V is TRBV5-4 and J is TRBJ2-1, with TRBD2 matching over 13 bases. V was pared by 4 bases and J by 5 bases, with 3 bases of the junction left unmatched. CDR3 length equals 15 residues. In germline, CDR1 is SGHNT, CDR2 YYREEE (reference sequence). CDR3 DNA sequence: TGTGCCAGCAGCATGGGACTAGCGGGGCACAATGAGCAGTTCTTC. Its translation is CASSMGLAGHNEQFF.

The rearrangement links TRBV5-4 to TRBJ1-1; a weak D match, TRBD1 (6 bases). CDR3 length: 14 amino acids. The germline CDR1 and CDR2 sequences are SGHNT and YYREEE (reference sequence). The ends were cut back, 0 bases at V and 1 base at J, with 7 bases in the middle. Here the CDR3 DNA reads TGTGCCAGCAGCTTGGAAGGGGGGAACACTGAAGCTTTCTTT. Its translation is CASSLEGGNTEAFF.

This clone occurred a few times. The V gene is TRBV4-3, the J gene TRBJ1-2; D remains ambiguous. CDR1 and CDR2 from the germline V gene are LGHNA and YSLEER. CDR3 length equals 16 residues. The V end was cut by 2 bases, the J end by 3 bases, with 16 bases between. CDR3 protein: CASSQTWRRKDYGYTF. The CDR3 DNA sequence: TGCGCCAGCAGCCAAACGTGGAGGCGGAAAGACTATGGCTACACCTTC.

The chain carries TRBV5-1 and TRBJ2-1; 8 bases align to TRBD1. The CDR3 extends over 15 amino acids. J lost 5 bases, V lost 4 bases, and 8 bases had no gene match. Germline CDR1 SGHRS, CDR2 YFSETQ. CDR3 DNA: TGCGCCAGCAGCCCCGGGACAGGTTTCCACAATGAGCAGTTCTTC. It specifies CASSPGTGFHNEQFF.

Concerning this clone: This same CDR3 is encoded by further DNA sequences in the sample. The chain uses TRBV5-4 and TRBJ1-2; 7 positions match TRBD1. There are 15 residues in the CDR3. Per the germline V gene, CDR1 is SGHNT and CDR2 is YYREEE (reference sequence). With V trimmed by 0 bases and J by 2 bases, 4 bases remained unmatched. The CDR3 bases are TGTGCCAGCAGCTTGGGCGGGACAGAAAACTATGGCTACACCTTC. This sequence encodes CASSLGGTENYGYTF.

This chain links TRBV28 with TRBJ1-3; the match to TRBD1 covers 7 bases. Germline V gene data show CDR1 as MDHEN and CDR2 as SYDVKM. The ends lost 3 bases at V and 7 bases at J; junction bases unmatched: 12. The length of the CDR3 is 16 residues. Written as DNA, the CDR3 is TGTGCCAGCAGTTTCTTCGGACAGGCGATAGGGAACACCATATATTTT. It specifies CASSFFGQAIGNTIYF.

This clone was observed a handful of times. The chain links TRBV25-1 to TRBJ1-1; TRBD1 matches 7 bases. The CDR3 totals 14 residues. With 1 base clipped from V and 13 bases from J, the junction kept 12 bases outside the gene matches. CDR1 MGHDK and CDR2 SYGVNS come from the germline V gene. This CDR3 reads CASSESGGRFIVFF. The CDR3 nucleotides read TGTGCCAGCAGTGAATCAGGGGGGCGGTTTATCGTTTTCTTT.

The chain employs TRBV5-6 and TRBJ2-3, with D possibly matching TRBD2 (7 bases). CDR1 is SGHDT and CDR2 is YYEEEE in the germline V gene. The CDR3 has 14 residues. With 6 bases removed from V and 4 bases from J, the gap between germline ends came to 15 bases. The DNA of the CDR3 is TGTGCCAGCACCCTGCCGGGGGGCCCAGATACGCAGTATTTT. This encodes CASTLPGGPDTQYF.

This clone was seen more than once but under ten times. The rearrangement uses TRBV5-6 and TRBJ1-2, with TRBD1 identical over 7 bases. The trim removed 1 base at V and 3 bases at J, leaving 6 bases unmatched. This CDR3 comprises 15 residues. Germline V gene data show CDR1 as SGHDT and CDR2 as YYEEEE. The chain's CDR3 is CASSLQGGEDYGYTF. CDR3 coding DNA: TGTGCCAGCAGCTTGCAAGGGGGCGAGGACTATGGCTACACCTTC.

This clone was seen a single time. Here the CDR3 DNA reads TGTGCCAGCAGTTCGGGACAGGTGAACACTGAAGCTTTCTTT. Its protein is CASSSGQVNTEAFF. This chain connects TRBV11-2 to TRBJ1-1; TRBD1 matches 8 bases. CDR1 is SGHAT, CDR2 FQNNGV, per germline. The CDR3 totals 14 residues. V was clipped by 6 bases and J by 0 bases; unmatched bases: 3.

The J gene is TRBJ1-1, the V gene TRBV10-1; D gene unclear. V dropped 3 bases and J dropped 7 bases, with 9 bases sitting between them. The germline V gene encodes CDR1 WNHNN and CDR2 SYGVQD (reference sequence). The CDR3 contains 12 residues. This CDR3 is CASSERGGEAFF. CDR3 bases: TGCGCCAGCAGTGAAAGAGGAGGTGAAGCTTTCTTT.

The rearrangement links TRBV6-5 to TRBJ2-7, with D possibly TRBD1 on 6 matching bases. V was trimmed by 2 bases and J by 5 bases, leaving 13 bases between them. Germline V gene lookup returns CDR1 MNHEY and CDR2 SVGAGI. The CDR3 totals 14 residues. The CDR3 bases are TGTGCCAGCAGTTACCGTGAGGGACACGACGAGCAGTACTTC. Protein sequence: CASSYREGHDEQYF.

The chain couples TRBV5-1 to TRBJ2-3; TRBD1 matches 7 bases. The V gene's germline CDR1 is SGHRS and CDR2 YFSETQ. This CDR3 has 14 residues. Germline trimming cut 0 bases from V and 5 bases from J; bases unmatched to any gene: 3. For the CDR3, the DNA is TGCGCCAGCAGCTTGGCCCCAGGGGGAGATACGCAGTATTTT. Protein product: CASSLAPGGDTQYF. The full variable domain, its missing parts supplied by reference TRBV5-1 and TRBJ2-3, is KAGVTQTPRYLIKTRGQQVTLSCSPISGHRSVSWYQQTPGQGLQFLFEYFSETQRNKGNFPGRFSGRQFSNSRSEMNVSTLELGDSALYLCASSLAPGGDTQYFGPGTRLTVL.

This chain joins TRBV27 and TRBJ1-1; no reliable D call. V gave up 6 bases and J gave up 5 bases, with 16 bases separating them. Germline loops: CDR1 MNHEY, CDR2 SMNVEV (reference sequence). This CDR3 comprises 14 residues. In nucleotides, the CDR3 is TGTGCCAGCAGCCCTGAGGTTCTCGGGACTGAAGCTTTCTTT. It encodes CASSPEVLGTEAFF.

V and J are TRBV9 and TRBJ1-2; D might be TRBD1 (5 bases). Germline lookup yields CDR1 SGDLS and CDR2 YYNGEE. The CDR3 has 15 residues. Between the trimmed V and J ends, which lost 0 bases and 0 bases, there was a span of 9 bases. The CDR3 DNA is TGTGCCAGCAGCGTAGTCCCAGGGCCTAACTATGGCTACACCTTC. Translated, it gives CASSVVPGPNYGYTF.

The chain has TRBV28 and TRBJ2-7, with D possibly being TRBD1 (6 bases). This CDR3 is 13 amino acids long. CDR1 MDHEN and CDR2 SYDVKM come from the germline V gene. Trimming cost V 5 bases and J 7 bases, with 15 bases left between them. The CDR3 DNA follows: TGTGCCAGCAGTCTGGACAGCCGTTTAGAGCAGTACTTC. Translated: CASSLDSRLEQYF.